This T cell receptor (beta chain) appears in the sequencing data of a study of blood T cell repertoires in COVID-19. Whole-study context: COVID-19 samples, acute and convalescent, were from the United States, Italy and Spain. From T cells, B-cell-depleted T cells, or PBMCs came the material, which was cDNA or gDNA.

Sequenced by immunoSEQ multiplex PCR; TCRdb stores in-frame clones only, minus some. The repertoire consists of some 150,000 clones, with over 65% occurring once and the leading ten covering approximately 5%. Trimming left V 4 bases short and J 0 bases short, with 11 bases between. From germline, CDR1 is SGHRS and CDR2 YFSETQ. This CDR3 has 14 residues. As for this clone: Other nucleotide sequences from this sample produce the same CDR3.

Sequencing input: peripheral blood. The chain employs TRBV5-1 and TRBJ2-7, with D tentatively TRBD2 (5 bases). This receptor was identified in an elderly woman with active or convalescent COVID-19. The CDR3 DNA is TGCGCCAGCAGCCCCACGGGGAGCTCCTACGAGCAGTACTTC. It encodes CASSPTGSSYEQYF.